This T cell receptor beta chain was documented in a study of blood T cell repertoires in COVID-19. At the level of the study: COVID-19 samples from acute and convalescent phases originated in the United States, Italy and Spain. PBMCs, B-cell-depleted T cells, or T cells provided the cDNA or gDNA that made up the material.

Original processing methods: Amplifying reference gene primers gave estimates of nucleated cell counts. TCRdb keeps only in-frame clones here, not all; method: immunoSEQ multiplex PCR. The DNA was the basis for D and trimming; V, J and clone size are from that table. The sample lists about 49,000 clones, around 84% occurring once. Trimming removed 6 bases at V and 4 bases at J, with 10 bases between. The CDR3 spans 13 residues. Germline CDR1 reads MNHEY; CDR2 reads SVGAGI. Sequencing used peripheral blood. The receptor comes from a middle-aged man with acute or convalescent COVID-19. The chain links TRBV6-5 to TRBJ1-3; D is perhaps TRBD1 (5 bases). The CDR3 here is CASRTDKGNTIYF. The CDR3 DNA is TGTGCCAGCAGGACAGATAAAGGAAACACCATATATTTT.